The rows below give T cell receptor beta chains drawn from one sample of a study of CD8 T cells in Susac syndrome. TCRdb re-analysed the immunoSEQ multiplex PCR reads in MiXCR, keeping a single row per CDR3 protein. Seen here are around 170,000 distinct CDR3 sequences, around 95% observed once, and the top ten hold roughly 0.12%. The source material was CD4+ T cells from PBMCs. The receptors shown here come from a human donor with Susac syndrome. Both conserved end residues are part of each CDR3. Fields, in order: D gene, clone size, V gene, J gene, CDR3 protein, CDR3 DNA. A D gene is named only where the DNA matches it firmly. The listing skips clone size in some rows; elsewhere it reads once, few, many or a size class.

-,-,TRBV4-3,TRBJ1-2,CASSQDGGIGYTF,TGCGCCAGCAGCCAAGACGGAGGGATCGGCTACACCTTC
-,-,TRBV5-1,TRBJ1-4,CASSLRGTDEKLFF,TGCGCCAGCAGCTTGCGTGGGACCGATGAAAAACTGTTTTTT
-,-,TRBV6-5,TRBJ2-7,CASNYPSAEQYF,TGTGCCAGCAATTACCCTAGCGCCGAGCAGTACTTC
TRBD1,-,TRBV3-1,TRBJ2-7,CASSHDRDSYEQYF,TGTGCCAGCAGCCATGACAGGGACTCCTACGAGCAGTACTTC
TRBD2,once,TRBV30,TRBJ2-1,CAWSALEAGGRYNEQFF,TGTGCCTGGAGTGCCCTTGAGGCGGGAGGGAGGTACAATGAGCAGTTCTTC
TRBD1,-,TRBV9,TRBJ2-5,CASSARGTGSETQYF,TGTGCCAGCAGCGCAAGGGGGACAGGGAGCGAGACCCAGTACTTC
TRBD2,-,TRBV7-2,TRBJ2-3,CASSLRTSGQTSTDTQYF,TGTGCCAGCAGCCTACGGACTAGCGGGCAAACTAGCACAGATACGCAGTATTTT
TRBD1,-,TRBV5-1,TRBJ1-1,CASSFQGDTEAFF,TGCGCCAGCAGCTTCCAGGGGGACACTGAAGCTTTCTTT
-,-,TRBV30,TRBJ1-2,CAWSLQGNYGYTF,TGTGCCTGGAGTTTACAGGGTAACTATGGCTACACCTTC
-,-,TRBV30,TRBJ2-1,CAWSVQRWLDPEQFF,TGTGCCTGGAGTGTACAGCGATGGCTAGACCCTGAGCAGTTCTTC
TRBD1,-,TRBV29-1,TRBJ2-3,CSAKGGGTDTQYF,TGCAGCGCTAAAGGGGGCGGCACAGATACGCAGTATTTT
-,-,TRBV7-2,TRBJ2-5,CASSPRERVGGGTQYF,TGTGCCAGCAGCCCCCGGGAGCGGGTGGGCGGTGGGACCCAGTACTTC
-,-,TRBV5-6,TRBJ2-2,CASSLMGTGELFF,TGTGCCAGCAGCTTAATGGGGACCGGGGAGCTGTTTTTT
-,-,TRBV28,TRBJ1-1,CAVQRGTEAFF,TGTGCCGTCCAGAGGGGGACTGAAGCTTTCTTT
-,-,TRBV9,TRBJ2-2,CASSGGGHTGELFF,TGTGCCAGCAGCGGAGGGGGGCACACCGGGGAGCTGTTTTTT
-,-,TRBV4-2,TRBJ2-1,CASSQVTSLYNEQFF,TGTGCCAGCAGCCAAGTGACTAGTCTATACAATGAGCAGTTCTTC
-,-,TRBV10-3,TRBJ2-3,CATRGRQQSDTQYF,TGTGCCACCAGAGGTAGACAACAATCGGATACGCAGTATTTT
-,once,TRBV20-1,TRBJ1-2,CSATSDSPYGYTF,TGCAGTGCCACCTCGGACAGCCCCTATGGCTACACCTTC
-,-,TRBV18,TRBJ2-2,CASSPGLSGELFF,TGTGCCAGCTCGCCAGGGCTCTCCGGGGAGCTGTTTTTT
TRBD2,-,TRBV29-1,TRBJ2-5,CSARLADQETQYF,TGCAGCGCCCGACTAGCGGACCAAGAGACCCAGTACTTC
TRBD1,-,TRBV29-1,TRBJ1-2,CSVEDRIEGYTF,TGCAGCGTTGAGGACAGGATCGAGGGCTACACCTTC
-,-,TRBV28,TRBJ2-5,CASREGPRETQYF,TGTGCCAGCAGGGAGGGACCCCGAGAGACCCAGTACTTC
-,-,TRBV12-3/TRBV12-4,TRBJ1-2,CASSPSTANYGYTF,TGTGCCAGCAGTCCTTCGACGGCTAACTATGGCTACACCTTC
TRBD2,-,TRBV20-1,TRBJ2-1,CSARASGRGSEQFF,TGCAGTGCTAGGGCCAGCGGGAGAGGTAGTGAGCAGTTCTTC
TRBD1,-,TRBV6-5,TRBJ2-5,CASSYTGQATTQYF,TGTGCCAGCAGTTATACGGGACAGGCTACAACCCAGTACTTC
-,-,TRBV15,TRBJ1-5,CATSRGGQGGQPQHF,TGTGCCACCAGCAGAGGGGGGCAGGGCGGTCAGCCCCAGCATTTT
-,once,TRBV24-1,TRBJ2-5,CATSATGEGETQYF,TGTGCCACCAGTGCGACAGGGGAGGGAGAGACCCAGTACTTC
-,-,TRBV29-1,TRBJ2-5,CSVESIAGPDETQYF,TGCAGCGTTGAATCGATCGCGGGCCCAGATGAGACCCAGTACTTC
TRBD1,-,TRBV6-1,TRBJ1-6,CASSPRGGTGGDSPLHF,TGTGCCAGCAGTCCCAGAGGAGGGACAGGGGGTGATTCACCCCTCCACTTT
TRBD1,few,TRBV5-4,TRBJ2-7,CASSLDRGLYEQYF,TGTGCCAGCAGCTTGGATAGGGGGCTTTACGAGCAGTACTTC
-,-,TRBV29-1,TRBJ2-3,CSVDLVGQGTQYF,TGCAGCGTTGATCTTGTAGGCCAGGGTACGCAGTATTTT
-,-,TRBV7-2,TRBJ1-2,CASSKTEQGYNGYTF,TGTGCCAGCAGCAAAACTGAACAGGGTTATAATGGCTACACCTTC
-,-,TRBV10-3,TRBJ1-2,CAINLGGPLDYGYTF,TGTGCCATCAACCTCGGGGGTCCCTTAGACTATGGCTACACCTTC
-,-,TRBV12-3/TRBV12-4,TRBJ2-5,CASSLVSRTETQYF,TGTGCCAGCAGTTTGGTGTCGAGGACAGAGACCCAGTACTTC
TRBD2,-,TRBV10-3,TRBJ2-1,CALSGGDNEQFF,TGTGCTCTGAGCGGGGGCGACAATGAGCAGTTCTTC
-,-,TRBV4-1,TRBJ2-5,CASSQVVRETQYF,TGCGCCAGCAGCCAAGTGGTTCGGGAGACCCAGTACTTC
-,once,TRBV19,TRBJ2-1,CASSAGSRVNEQFF,TGTGCCAGTAGTGCGGGTTCTAGGGTGAATGAGCAGTTCTTC
-,-,TRBV29-1,TRBJ1-1,CSVVSPGLTNAEAFF,TGCAGCGTTGTCTCTCCCGGACTGACGAACGCTGAAGCTTTCTTT
-,-,TRBV6-5,TRBJ2-4,CASSYQDGENQYF,TGTGCCAGCAGTTACCAGGACGGTGAGAATCAGTACTTC
-,-,TRBV23-1,TRBJ2-5,CASHTGETQYF,TGCGCCAGCCACACAGGAGAGACCCAGTACTTC
-,-,TRBV10-3,TRBJ2-3,CAISEVKGGDTQYF,TGTGCCATCAGTGAAGTGAAGGGGGGAGATACGCAGTATTTT
TRBD2,once,TRBV7-9,TRBJ2-1,CASSKERGSSYNEQFF,TGTGCCAGCAGTAAGGAGCGGGGGAGCTCCTACAATGAGCAGTTCTTC
-,once,TRBV7-9,TRBJ2-3,CASSRSADTQYF,TGTGCCAGCAGCCGCTCGGCAGATACGCAGTATTTT